This T cell receptor (beta chain) came from a study of cytomegalovirus exposure and HLA in healthy donors. The primer mix had 60 Vbeta and 13 Jbeta primers. Profiled with immunoSEQ multiplex PCR; TCRdb holds only in-frame clones, not every one. Of some 78,000 clones in the sample, about 80% were seen once. The CDR3 covers 15 residues. The germline V gene encodes CDR1 MDHEN and CDR2 SYDVKM. The V end was cut by 2 bases, the J end by 5 bases, with 12 bases between. The chain joins TRBV28 to TRBJ2-2; perhaps TRBD2 as D (7 bases). Sequences were obtained from PBMCs. The source of this sequence is a man aged 50-59 years in good health and CMV-seropositive. The CDR3 here is CASSLVQGGTGELFF. The DNA of the CDR3 is TGTGCCAGCAGTTTAGTACAGGGAGGGACCGGGGAGCTGTTTTTT.